In its sample, the clone carrying this T cell receptor (beta chain) was seen many times. Antigen specificity is unknown. Previously described methods with listed TCR primers produced the bulk TCR libraries. In TCRdb, the PCR reads were re-called with MiXCR into one record per CDR3 protein. The table shows tens of thousands of distinct CDR3 sequences, with about a sixth occurring only once. The data belong to a study of molecular identifiers for immune sequencing clone quantification. Study conclusions and caveats: Jurkat TCR RNA that was spiked in from one cell was reportedly detectable among roughly 1 million naive cells. Over 99% of CMV-specific effector molecules, but under 1% of naive ones, were in clones above 20 copies. Highly expanded clone sizes could be underestimated by identical TCR molecules that share a barcode.

The CDR3 runs 15 residues. Germline assignment: CDR1 LGHNT and CDR2 FRNRAP. Trimming removed 2 bases at V and 3 bases at J, with 11 bases between. The rearrangement links TRBV12-5 to TRBJ1-5, with D uncertain. The TCR comes from a human donor in good health. Some libraries in this study had Jurkat cell RNA spiked in. The material sequenced was naive CD8+ T cells from blood, with Jurkat cell RNA spiked in. As for subset: FACS-sorted CD8+CD4-CCR7+CD45RA+ naive T cells. The CDR3 DNA sequence: TGTGCTAGTGGTTTGTCCCCCACAGTCAATCAGCCCCAGCATTTT. This encodes CASGLSPTVNQPQHF. Complete variable domain (other parts from reference TRBV12-5 and TRBJ1-5): DARVTQTPRHKVTEMGQEVTMRCQPILGHNTVFWYRQTMMQGLELLAYFRNRAPLDDSGMPKDRFSAEMPDATLATLKIQPSEPRDSAVYFCASGLSPTVNQPQHFGDGTRLSIL.